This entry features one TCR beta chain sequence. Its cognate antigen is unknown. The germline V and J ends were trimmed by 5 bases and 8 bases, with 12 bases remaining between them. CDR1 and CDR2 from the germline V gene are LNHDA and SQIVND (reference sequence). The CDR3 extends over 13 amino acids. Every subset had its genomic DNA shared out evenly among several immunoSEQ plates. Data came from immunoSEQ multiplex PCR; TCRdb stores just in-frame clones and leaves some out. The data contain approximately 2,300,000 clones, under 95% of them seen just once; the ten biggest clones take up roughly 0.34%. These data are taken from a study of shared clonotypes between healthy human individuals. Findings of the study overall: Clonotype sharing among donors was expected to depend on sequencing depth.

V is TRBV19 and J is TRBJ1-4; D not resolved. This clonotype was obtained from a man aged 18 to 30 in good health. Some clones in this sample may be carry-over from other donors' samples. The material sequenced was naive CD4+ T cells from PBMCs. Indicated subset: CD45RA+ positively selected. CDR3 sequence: CASSAGRREKLFF. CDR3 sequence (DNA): TGTGCCAGTAGTGCGGGCAGACGGGAAAAACTGTTTTTT.